This is a list of T cell receptor beta chains from one sample in a study of blood T cell repertoires in COVID-19. Sequencing used immunoSEQ multiplex PCR; TCRdb keeps in-frame clones, though not all of them. The sample records more than 95,000 clones, about four fifths being singletons. Material: peripheral blood. These receptors were obtained from a woman aged 70-85 years with acute or convalescent COVID-19. Both conserved end residues are part of each CDR3. Each record gives: D gene, clone size, V gene, J gene, CDR3 protein, CDR3 DNA. A D gene is named only where the DNA matches it firmly. Not all rows give a size; the values are once, few, many and, for expanded clones, a class.

d_gene: NA
abundance: few
v_gene: TRBV7-9
j_gene: TRBJ1-1
CDR3aa: CASSSLQGWNEAFF
CDR3nt: TGTGCCAGCAGCTCCCTCCAGGGGTGGAATGAAGCTTTCTTT

d_gene: TRBD2
abundance: NA
v_gene: TRBV5-1
j_gene: TRBJ2-6
CDR3aa: CASSSRSSRGDPGANVLTF
CDR3nt: TGCGCCAGCAGCTCGCGAAGCTCCCGGGGGGACCCTGGGGCCAACGTCCTGACTTTC

d_gene: NA
abundance: once
v_gene: TRBV4-2
j_gene: TRBJ2-2
CDR3aa: CASSQEGVGSFTGELFF
CDR3nt: TGTGCCAGCAGCCAAGAAGGAGTTGGATCGTTCACCGGGGAGCTGTTTTTT

d_gene: TRBD1
abundance: NA
v_gene: TRBV28
j_gene: TRBJ2-1
CDR3aa: CASRTPAGTGGYNEQFF
CDR3nt: TGTGCCAGCAGAACCCCTGCCGGGACAGGGGGGTACAATGAGCAGTTCTTC

d_gene: NA
abundance: NA
v_gene: TRBV5-6
j_gene: TRBJ2-1
CDR3aa: CASSSGLAPSYNEQFF
CDR3nt: TGTGCCAGCAGCTCTGGACTGGCACCGAGTTACAATGAGCAGTTCTTC

d_gene: NA
abundance: NA
v_gene: TRBV6-5
j_gene: TRBJ1-2
CDR3aa: CASSLLTGSGYTF
CDR3nt: TGTGCCAGCAGCCTTCTCACAGGGTCGGGCTACACCTTC

d_gene: NA
abundance: NA
v_gene: TRBV28
j_gene: TRBJ2-7
CDR3aa: CASSLNGYEQYF
CDR3nt: TGTGCCAGCAGTTTGAACGGCTACGAGCAGTACTTC

d_gene: NA
abundance: few
v_gene: TRBV9
j_gene: TRBJ1-6
CDR3aa: CASSPTPGINSPLHF
CDR3nt: TGTGCCAGCAGCCCAACCCCAGGGATCAATTCACCCCTCCACTTT

d_gene: NA
abundance: NA
v_gene: TRBV28
j_gene: TRBJ2-5
CDR3aa: CASSNRIAIINQETQYF
CDR3nt: TGTGCCAGCAGCAACAGAATCGCCATAATAAACCAAGAGACCCAGTACTTC

d_gene: NA
abundance: NA
v_gene: TRBV3-1/TRBV3-2
j_gene: TRBJ1-1
CDR3aa: CASSLWANTEGSIEAFF
CDR3nt: TGTGCCAGCAGCCTATGGGCAAACACCGAAGGAAGCATTGAAGCTTTCTTT

d_gene: NA
abundance: once
v_gene: TRBV12-3/TRBV12-4
j_gene: TRBJ1-2
CDR3aa: CASSFRQGGGYTF
CDR3nt: TGTGCCAGCAGTTTTAGGCAGGGTGGTGGCTACACCTTC

d_gene: TRBD1
abundance: NA
v_gene: TRBV30
j_gene: TRBJ1-2
CDR3aa: CAWSGTGSDGYTF
CDR3nt: TGTGCCTGGAGTGGGACAGGGTCGGATGGCTACACCTTC

d_gene: TRBD2
abundance: NA
v_gene: TRBV7-3
j_gene: TRBJ2-1
CDR3aa: CASRPEGLAVVAHQNNEQFF
CDR3nt: TGTGCCAGCAGACCGGAGGGACTAGCGGTCGTAGCGCACCAGAACAATGAGCAGTTCTTC

d_gene: NA
abundance: NA
v_gene: TRBV2
j_gene: TRBJ2-7
CDR3aa: CASRSGPYEQYF
CDR3nt: TGTGCCAGCAGGAGTGGTCCCTACGAGCAGTACTTC

d_gene: TRBD1
abundance: once
v_gene: TRBV6-5
j_gene: TRBJ2-2
CDR3aa: CASDSGQYTGELFF
CDR3nt: TGTGCCAGTGACTCGGGACAGTACACCGGGGAGCTGTTTTTT

d_gene: NA
abundance: NA
v_gene: TRBV6-6
j_gene: TRBJ1-5
CDR3aa: CASTSGGSGNQPQHF
CDR3nt: TGTGCCAGCACCAGTGGGGGGTCAGGGAATCAGCCCCAGCATTTT

d_gene: TRBD1
abundance: NA
v_gene: TRBV19
j_gene: TRBJ2-2
CDR3aa: CASSSGTGVTGELFF
CDR3nt: TGTGCCAGTAGTTCCGGGACAGGGGTCACCGGGGAGCTGTTTTTT

d_gene: NA
abundance: NA
v_gene: TRBV5-6
j_gene: TRBJ2-5
CDR3aa: CASSLRETQYF
CDR3nt: TGTGCCAGCAGCTTGCGGGAGACCCAGTACTTC

d_gene: NA
abundance: NA
v_gene: TRBV24-1
j_gene: TRBJ2-2
CDR3aa: CATSALGVPGELFF
CDR3nt: TGTGCCACCAGTGCCCTAGGCGTTCCCGGGGAGCTGTTTTTT

d_gene: NA
abundance: NA
v_gene: TRBV19
j_gene: TRBJ1-4
CDR3aa: CASSPPGVIPNEKLFF
CDR3nt: TGTGCCAGTAGTCCTCCGGGAGTAATTCCTAATGAAAAACTGTTTTTT

d_gene: TRBD1
abundance: few
v_gene: TRBV7-2
j_gene: TRBJ1-1
CDR3aa: CASSRGQGGVSWLDTEAFF
CDR3nt: TGTGCCAGCAGCCGTGGACAGGGGGGTGTAAGCTGGTTGGACACTGAAGCTTTCTTT

d_gene: NA
abundance: NA
v_gene: TRBV18
j_gene: TRBJ1-4
CDR3aa: CASSPPPDRLVNEKLFF
CDR3nt: TGTGCCAGCTCACCGCCCCCAGACAGGTTGGTTAATGAAAAACTGTTTTTT

d_gene: TRBD1
abundance: NA
v_gene: TRBV5-4
j_gene: TRBJ1-2
CDR3aa: CASSLVTGVGGYTF
CDR3nt: TGTGCCAGCAGCCTAGTGACAGGGGTCGGAGGCTACACCTTC

d_gene: NA
abundance: NA
v_gene: TRBV20-1
j_gene: TRBJ1-4
CDR3aa: CSASREKLFF
CDR3nt: TGCAGTGCTAGTCGGGAAAAACTGTTTTTT

d_gene: NA
abundance: NA
v_gene: TRBV20-1
j_gene: TRBJ1-2
CDR3aa: CSAGANYGYTF
CDR3nt: TGCAGTGCAGGGGCTAACTATGGCTACACCTTC

d_gene: NA
abundance: NA
v_gene: TRBV11-2
j_gene: TRBJ1-2
CDR3aa: CASSLLGGGGYTF
CDR3nt: TGTGCCAGCAGCTTGCTGGGGGGTGGCGGCTACACCTTC

d_gene: TRBD1
abundance: once
v_gene: TRBV19
j_gene: TRBJ1-5
CDR3aa: CASSSQGDQPQHF
CDR3nt: TGTGCCAGTAGTTCACAGGGGGATCAGCCCCAGCATTTT

d_gene: NA
abundance: NA
v_gene: TRBV9
j_gene: TRBJ1-4
CDR3aa: CASSGVGGEGEKLFF
CDR3nt: TGTGCCAGCAGCGGTGTGGGGGGAGAAGGTGAAAAACTGTTTTTT

d_gene: NA
abundance: NA
v_gene: TRBV19
j_gene: TRBJ1-6
CDR3aa: CASRTQTNSPLHF
CDR3nt: TGTGCCAGTAGAACCCAAACAAATTCACCCCTCCACTTT